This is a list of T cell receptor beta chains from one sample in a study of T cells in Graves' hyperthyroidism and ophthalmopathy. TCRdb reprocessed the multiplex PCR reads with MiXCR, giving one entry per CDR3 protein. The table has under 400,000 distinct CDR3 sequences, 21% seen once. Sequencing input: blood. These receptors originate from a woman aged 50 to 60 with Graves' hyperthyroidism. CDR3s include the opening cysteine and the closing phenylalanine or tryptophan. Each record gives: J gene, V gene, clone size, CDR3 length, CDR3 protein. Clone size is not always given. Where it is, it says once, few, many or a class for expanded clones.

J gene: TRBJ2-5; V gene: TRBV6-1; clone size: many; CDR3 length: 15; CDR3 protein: CASSPTTGGRETQYF
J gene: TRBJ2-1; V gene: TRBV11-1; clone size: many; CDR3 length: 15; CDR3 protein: CASSPRTSGRNEQFF
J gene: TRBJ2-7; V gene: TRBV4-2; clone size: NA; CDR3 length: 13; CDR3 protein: CASMPTGANEQYF
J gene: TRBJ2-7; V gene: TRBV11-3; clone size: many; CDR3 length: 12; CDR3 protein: CASSIGQGEQYF
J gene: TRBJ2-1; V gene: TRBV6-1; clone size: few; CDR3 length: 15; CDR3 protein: CASSSDRGFLNEQFF
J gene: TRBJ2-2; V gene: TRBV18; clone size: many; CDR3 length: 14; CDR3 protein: CASSPPTNTGELFF
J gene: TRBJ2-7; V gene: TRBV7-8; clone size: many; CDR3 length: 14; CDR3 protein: CASSLALIGYEQYF
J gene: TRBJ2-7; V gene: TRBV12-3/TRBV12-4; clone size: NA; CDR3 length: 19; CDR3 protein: CASRGAWTSGTEGSYEQYF
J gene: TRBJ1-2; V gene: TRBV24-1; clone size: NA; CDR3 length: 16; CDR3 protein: CATSDSTRGGIYGYTF
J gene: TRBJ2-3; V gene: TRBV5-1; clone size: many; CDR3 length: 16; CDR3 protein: CASSTGSGIEADTQYF
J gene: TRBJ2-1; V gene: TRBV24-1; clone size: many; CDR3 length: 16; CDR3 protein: CATSPHGSPPYNEQFF
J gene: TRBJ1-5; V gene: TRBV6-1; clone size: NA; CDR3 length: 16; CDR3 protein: CASSPGHPAVNQPQHF
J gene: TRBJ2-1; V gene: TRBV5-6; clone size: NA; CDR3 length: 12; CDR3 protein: CASSPRGYEQFF
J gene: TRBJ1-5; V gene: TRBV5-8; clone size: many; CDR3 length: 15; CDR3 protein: CASSQGQIATQPQHF
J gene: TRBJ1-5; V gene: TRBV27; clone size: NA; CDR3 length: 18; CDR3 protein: CASSSTGPGPGTYQPQHF
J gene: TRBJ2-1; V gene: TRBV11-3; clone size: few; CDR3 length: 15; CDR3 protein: CASSLLGNSYNEQFF
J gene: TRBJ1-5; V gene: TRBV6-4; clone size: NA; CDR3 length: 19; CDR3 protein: CASSDRIKRRRHSNQPQHF
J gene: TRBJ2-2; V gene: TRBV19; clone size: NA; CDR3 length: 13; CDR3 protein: CASTRGGTGELFF
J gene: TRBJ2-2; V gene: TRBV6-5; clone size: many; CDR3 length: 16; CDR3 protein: CASSYSSLDGTGELFF
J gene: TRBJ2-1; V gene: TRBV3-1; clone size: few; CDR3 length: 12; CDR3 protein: CASSQGSNEQSF
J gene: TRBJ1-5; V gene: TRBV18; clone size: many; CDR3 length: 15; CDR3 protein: CASSPGTGANQPQHF
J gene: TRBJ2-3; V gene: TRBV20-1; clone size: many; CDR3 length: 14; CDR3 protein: CSAVALAGTDTQYF
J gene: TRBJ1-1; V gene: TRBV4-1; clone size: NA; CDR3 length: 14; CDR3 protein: CASSQVTGGPEAFF
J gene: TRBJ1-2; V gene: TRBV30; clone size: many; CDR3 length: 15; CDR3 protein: CAWDPGTHQGYGYTF
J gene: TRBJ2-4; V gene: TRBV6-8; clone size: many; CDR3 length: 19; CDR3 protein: CASSYSRGKDRASKNIQYF
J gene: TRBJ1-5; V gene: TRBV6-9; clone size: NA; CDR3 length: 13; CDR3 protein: CASRYRVNQPQHF
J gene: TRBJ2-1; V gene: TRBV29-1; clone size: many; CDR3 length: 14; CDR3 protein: CSVGGGGGNNEQFF
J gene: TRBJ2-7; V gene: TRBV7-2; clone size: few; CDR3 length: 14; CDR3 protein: CASSLRDTAYEQYF
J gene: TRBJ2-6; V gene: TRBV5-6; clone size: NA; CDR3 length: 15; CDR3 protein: CASSTWGTGANVLTF
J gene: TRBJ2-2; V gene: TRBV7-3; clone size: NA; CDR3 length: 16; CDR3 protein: CASSVRTGFDTGELFF
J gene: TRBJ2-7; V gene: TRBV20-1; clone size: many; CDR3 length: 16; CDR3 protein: CSARDQNGRTSYEQYF
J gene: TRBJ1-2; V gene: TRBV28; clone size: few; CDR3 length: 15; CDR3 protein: CASSQTTRGVNGYTF
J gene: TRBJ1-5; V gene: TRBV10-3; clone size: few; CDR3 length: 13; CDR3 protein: CAIKGASNQPQHF
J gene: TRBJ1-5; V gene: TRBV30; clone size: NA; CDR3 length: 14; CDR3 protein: CAWSVGLSNQPQHF
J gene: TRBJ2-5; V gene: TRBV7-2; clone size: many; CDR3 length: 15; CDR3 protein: CASSFQGGGGETQYF
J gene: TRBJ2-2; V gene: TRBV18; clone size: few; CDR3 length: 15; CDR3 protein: CASSPQQGADGELFF
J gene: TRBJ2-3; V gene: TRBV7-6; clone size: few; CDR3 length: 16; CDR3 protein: CASSPQAFPSTDTQYF
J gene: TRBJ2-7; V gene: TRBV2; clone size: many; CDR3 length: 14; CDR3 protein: CASSEKRQGYEQYF
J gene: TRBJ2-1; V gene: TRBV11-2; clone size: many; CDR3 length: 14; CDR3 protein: CASSLTGAGNEQFF
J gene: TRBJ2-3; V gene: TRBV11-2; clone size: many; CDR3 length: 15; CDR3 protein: CASSLGGGLTDTQYF
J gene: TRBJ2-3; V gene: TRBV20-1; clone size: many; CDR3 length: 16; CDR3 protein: CSASSGRGGDHYTQYF
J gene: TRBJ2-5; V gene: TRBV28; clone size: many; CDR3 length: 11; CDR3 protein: CASSSRGTPYF
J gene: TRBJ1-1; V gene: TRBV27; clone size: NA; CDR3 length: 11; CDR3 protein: CASRKAGEAFF